The entry below gives a single T cell receptor (beta chain) sequence along with its context. In terms of age and location, participants ranged from roughly 18 to 100 years and lived in about 25 US areas. Participants reported their clinical history, and cohort assignment relied on those reports. This table comes from immunoSEQ multiplex PCR, and its TCRdb copy is limited to in-frame clones, with some not included. The sample includes hundreds of thousands of clones, roughly 90% of them seen just once. The data stem from a study of blood T cell repertoires in COVID-19. Background on the study: COVID-19 samples collected from the United States, Italy and Spain covered acute and convalescent phases.

The CDR3 totals 13 residues. Trimming cost V 5 bases and J 5 bases; bases outside gene matches: 2. Germline V CDR1 and CDR2: MNHEY, SMNVEV (reference sequence). The sample was PBMCs or T cells enriched from blood (not recorded which). The sequence was obtained from a woman younger than 45 who had recovered from COVID-19. The chain is built from TRBV27 and TRBJ2-2; TRBD2 agrees at 7 bases. In DNA, the CDR3 is TGTGCCAGCAGTACGGGACTAACCGGGGAGCTGTTTTTT. It translates to CASSTGLTGELFF.